This T cell receptor beta chain came from a study of T cell repertoires in aging, cancer and after chemotherapy. Study background: Around 8.8 million TCR reads were in the whole dataset. Study findings and constraints: The repertoire data cannot show anything about immunological memory following chemotherapy. Rebound thymic output was suggested by rising median generation probability during chemotherapy in each cancer cohort.

CDR3 length: 13 residues. V gave up 7 bases and J gave up 2 bases, with 10 bases separating them. The germline V gene encodes CDR1 KGHDR and CDR2 SFDVKD. The sample holds a few counts of this clonotype. Its antigen remains unidentified. The template was genomic DNA from peripheral blood, not RNA. Multiplex touch-down PCR with TRB-A/B primers amplified rearranged V-D-J TRB sequences. TCRdb redid the calling of the multiplex PCR reads with MiXCR, one entry per CDR3 protein. The sample records thousands of distinct CDR3 sequences, 45% being singletons. The chain combines TRBV24-1 with TRBJ1-2; D may be TRBD1 (5 bases). The receptor's source is a human donor with a solid tumor. The sequenced material came from blood. CDR3 loop: CATRQAINYGYTF. As DNA, the CDR3 is TGTGCCACCAGACAGGCAATCAACTATGGCTACACCTTC.